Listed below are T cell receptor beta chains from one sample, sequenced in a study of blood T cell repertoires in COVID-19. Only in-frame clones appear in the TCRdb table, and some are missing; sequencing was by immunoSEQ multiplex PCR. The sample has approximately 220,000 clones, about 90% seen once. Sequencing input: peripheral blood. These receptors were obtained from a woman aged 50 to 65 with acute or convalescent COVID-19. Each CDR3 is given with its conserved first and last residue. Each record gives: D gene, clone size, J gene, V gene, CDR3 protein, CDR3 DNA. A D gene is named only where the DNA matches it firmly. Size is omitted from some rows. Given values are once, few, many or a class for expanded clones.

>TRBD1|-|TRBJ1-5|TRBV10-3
CAISDTGTGTDQPQHF
TGTGCCATCAGTGATACGGGGACAGGTACAGATCAGCCCCAGCATTTT
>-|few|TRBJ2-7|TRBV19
CASSATGFPMEQYF
TGTGCCAGTAGTGCAACAGGGTTTCCGATGGAGCAGTACTTC
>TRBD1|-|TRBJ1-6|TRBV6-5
CASSYGGTVFSPLHF
TGTGCCAGCAGTTACGGTGGGACAGTTTTTTCACCCCTCCACTTT
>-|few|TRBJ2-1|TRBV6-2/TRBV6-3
CASSTRPRGNNEQFF
TGTGCCAGCAGTACCCGACCCAGAGGGAACAATGAGCAGTTCTTC
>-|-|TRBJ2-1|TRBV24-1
CATSRAGPYNEQFF
TGTGCCACCAGTCGGGCAGGGCCCTACAATGAGCAGTTCTTC
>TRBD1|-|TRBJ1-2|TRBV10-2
CASRGQSYGYTF
TGCGCCAGCCGGGGACAGTCCTATGGCTACACCTTC
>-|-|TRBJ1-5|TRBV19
CASSSAGDVPPTKSYSNQPQHF
TGTGCCAGTAGCAGCGCAGGGGACGTACCCCCTACTAAATCTTATAGCAATCAGCCCCAGCATTTT
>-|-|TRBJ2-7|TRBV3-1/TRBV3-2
CASSQDLRRTYEQYF
TGTGCCAGCAGCCAAGATCTTAGGCGGACCTACGAGCAGTACTTC
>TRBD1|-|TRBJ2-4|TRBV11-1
CASSPDRGKNIQYF
TGTGCCAGCAGCCCCGACAGGGGGAAAAACATTCAGTACTTC
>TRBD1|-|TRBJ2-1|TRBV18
CASSPGTGQDNEQFF
TGTGCCAGCTCACCCGGGACAGGGCAGGACAATGAGCAGTTCTTC
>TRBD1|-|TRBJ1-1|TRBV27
CASSRTGSTEAFF
TGTGCCAGCAGCCGGACAGGGAGCACTGAAGCTTTCTTT
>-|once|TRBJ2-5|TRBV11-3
CASSPRLRGEETQYF
TGTGCCAGCAGCCCCCGGCTGCGGGGAGAAGAGACCCAGTACTTC
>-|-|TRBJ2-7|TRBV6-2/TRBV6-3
CASSYSGTLSYEQYF
TGTGCCAGCAGTTACTCGGGGACACTCTCCTACGAGCAGTACTTC
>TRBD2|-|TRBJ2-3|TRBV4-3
CASSQSTSGGASTDTQYF
TGCGCCAGCAGCCAGTCGACTAGCGGGGGGGCCAGCACAGATACGCAGTATTTT